These 5 T cell receptor beta chains were sequenced from one sample in a study of naive and memory T cell subsets. The library had UMIs added by 3' ligation of an oligonucleotide to TCR cDNA. Four PCR rounds used nested alpha and beta constant region primers plus the SP2 primer. TCRdb re-derived calls from the 5' RACE reads in MiXCR, one entry per CDR3 protein. The table records around 56,000 distinct CDR3 sequences, 7.6% of them present only once. These receptors were collected from a female donor in good health.

This clonotype appeared a few times. V usage is TRBV12-3 or TRBV12-4 and J usage is TRBJ2-5; maybe TRBD1 (5 bases). The CDR3 has 14 amino acids. The V gene lost 5 bases and the J gene lost 0 bases, with 10 bases spanning the gap. CDR3 in amino acids: CASSRQPYQETQYF. The CDR3 DNA sequence: TGTGCCAGCAGTCGACAGCCGTACCAAGAGACCCAGTACTTC.

CDR3 sequence reads: CASTVAGGLNEQFF. CDR3 bases: TGTGCCAGCACCGTAGCGGGGGGTTTGAATGAGCAGTTCTTC. The rearrangement joins TRBV12-3 or TRBV12-4 to TRBJ2-1; the match to TRBD2 covers 10 bases. The ends lost 7 bases at V and 7 bases at J; junction bases unmatched: 7. The CDR3 length is 14 residues.

This clonotype was detected a few times. CDR3 sequence (DNA): TGTGCCAGCAGCCCCACCCTTGGACGAGGCGAGACCCAGTACTTC. Its protein is CASSPTLGRGETQYF. V and J are TRBV5-4 and TRBJ2-5, with no clear D. CDR3 length: 15 amino acids. Trimming shortened V by 4 bases and J by 5 bases, and 18 bases separated the two germline ends. The germline CDR1 and CDR2 sequences are SGHNT and YYREEE (reference sequence). Full variable domain (missing parts from reference TRBV5-4 and TRBJ2-5): ETGVTQSPTHLIKTRGQQVTLRCSSQSGHNTVSWYQQALGQGPQFIFQYYREEENGRGNFPPRFSGLQFPNYSSELNVNALELDDSALYLCASSPTLGRGETQYFGPGTRLLVL.

The chain couples TRBV4-1 to TRBJ2-7, with 7 bases lining up with TRBD1. Germline CDR1 and CDR2: MGHRA and YSYEKL. CDR3 length equals 14 residues. The junction had 11 bases not matched to a gene; V was cut back by 3 bases and J by 9 bases. The CDR3 protein is CASSHYLQGRGQYF. The CDR3 region has the DNA TGCGCCAGCAGCCACTACCTACAGGGGCGCGGGCAGTACTTC.

There are many counts of this clonotype. V gene TRBV9 combines with J gene TRBJ1-1; D gene ambiguous. The CDR3 is 14 amino acids. Trimming removed 0 bases from V and 8 bases from J, with 14 bases in between. The germline V gene encodes CDR1 SGDLS and CDR2 YYNGEE. The CDR3, as DNA: TGTGCCAGCAGCGTAGTAAGTTTAGCGGGGGAAGCTTTCTTT. It translates to CASSVVSLAGEAFF.